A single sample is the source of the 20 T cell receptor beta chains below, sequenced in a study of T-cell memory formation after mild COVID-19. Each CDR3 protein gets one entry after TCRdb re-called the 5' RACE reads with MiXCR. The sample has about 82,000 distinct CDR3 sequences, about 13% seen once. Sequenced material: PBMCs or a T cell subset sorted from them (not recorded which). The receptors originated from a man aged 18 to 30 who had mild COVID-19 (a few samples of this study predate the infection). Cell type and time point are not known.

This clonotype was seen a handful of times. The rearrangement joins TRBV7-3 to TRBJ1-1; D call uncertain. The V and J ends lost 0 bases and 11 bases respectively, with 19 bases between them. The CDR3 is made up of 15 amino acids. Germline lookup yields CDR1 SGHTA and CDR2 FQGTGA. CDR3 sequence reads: CASSLTEGRDTVAFF. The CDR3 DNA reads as TGTGCCAGCAGCTTAACTGAGGGCAGAGACACTGTCGCTTTCTTT.

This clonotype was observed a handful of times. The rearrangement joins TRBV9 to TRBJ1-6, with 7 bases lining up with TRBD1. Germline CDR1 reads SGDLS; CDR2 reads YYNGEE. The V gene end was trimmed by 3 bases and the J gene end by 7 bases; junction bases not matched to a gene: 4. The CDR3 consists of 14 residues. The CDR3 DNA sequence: TGTGCCAGCAGCGACAGGGGAGAGAATTCACCCCTCCACTTT. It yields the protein CASSDRGENSPLHF.

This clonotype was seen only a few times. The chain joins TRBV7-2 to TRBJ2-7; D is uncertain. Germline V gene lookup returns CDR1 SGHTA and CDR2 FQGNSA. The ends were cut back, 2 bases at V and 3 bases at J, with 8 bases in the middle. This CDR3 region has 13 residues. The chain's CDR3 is CASSLTDGYEQYV. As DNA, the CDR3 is TGTGCCAGCAGCTTAACGGACGGCTACGAGCAGTACGTC.

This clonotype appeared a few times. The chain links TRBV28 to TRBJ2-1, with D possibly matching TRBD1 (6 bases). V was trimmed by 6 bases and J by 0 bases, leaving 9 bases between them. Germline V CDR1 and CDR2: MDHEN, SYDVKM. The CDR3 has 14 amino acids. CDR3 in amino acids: CASRIQGSYNEQFF. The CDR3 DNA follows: TGTGCCAGCAGAATACAGGGCTCCTACAATGAGCAGTTCTTC.

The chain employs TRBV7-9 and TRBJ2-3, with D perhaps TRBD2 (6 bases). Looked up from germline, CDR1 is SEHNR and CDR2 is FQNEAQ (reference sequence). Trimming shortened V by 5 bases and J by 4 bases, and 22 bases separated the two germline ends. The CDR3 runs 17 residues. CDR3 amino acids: CASSKGDSLPGADTQYF. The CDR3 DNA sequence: TGTGCCAGCAGCAAAGGTGACAGCCTACCGGGGGCAGATACGCAGTATTTT.

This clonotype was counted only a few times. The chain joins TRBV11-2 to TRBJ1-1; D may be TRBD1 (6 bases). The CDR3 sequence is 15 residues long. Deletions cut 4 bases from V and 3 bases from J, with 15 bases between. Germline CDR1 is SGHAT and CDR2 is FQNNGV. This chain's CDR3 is CASSWGMGGDTEAFF. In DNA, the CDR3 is TGTGCCAGCAGCTGGGGGATGGGGGGCGACACTGAAGCTTTCTTT.

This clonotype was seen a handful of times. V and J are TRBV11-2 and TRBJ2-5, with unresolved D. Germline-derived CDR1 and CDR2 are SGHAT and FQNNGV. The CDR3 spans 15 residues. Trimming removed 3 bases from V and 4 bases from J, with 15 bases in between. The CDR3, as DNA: TGTGCCAGCAGCTTGGAAGACCTCTCCGCAGAGACCCAGTACTTC. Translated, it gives CASSLEDLSAETQYF.

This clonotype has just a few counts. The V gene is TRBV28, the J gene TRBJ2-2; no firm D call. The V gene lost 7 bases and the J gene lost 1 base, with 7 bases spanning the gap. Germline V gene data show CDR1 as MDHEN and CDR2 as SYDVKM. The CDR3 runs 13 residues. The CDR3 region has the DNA TGTGCCAGCAACATTCTGAACACCGGGGAGCTGTTTTTT. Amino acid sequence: CASNILNTGELFF. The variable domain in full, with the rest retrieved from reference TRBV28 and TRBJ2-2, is DVKVTQSSRYLVKRTGEKVFLECVQDMDHENMFWYRQDPGLGLRLIYFSYDVKMKEKGDIPEGYSVSREKKERFSLILESASTNQTSMYLCASNILNTGELFFGEGSRLTVL.

For the CDR3, the DNA is TGCGCCAGCACCCCTTGGGCGGGGGGGCCCAATGAGCAGTTCTTC. Encoded protein: CASTPWAGGPNEQFF. The J gene is TRBJ2-1, the V gene TRBV5-1; 9 bases match TRBD2. This CDR3 has 15 residues. V was pared by 6 bases and J by 6 bases, with 10 bases of the junction left unmatched. The germline gives CDR1 SGHRS, CDR2 YFSETQ.

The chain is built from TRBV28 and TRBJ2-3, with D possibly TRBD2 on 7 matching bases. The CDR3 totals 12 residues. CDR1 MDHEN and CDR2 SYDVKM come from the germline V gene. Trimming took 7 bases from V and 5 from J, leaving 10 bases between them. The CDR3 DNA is TGTGCCAGCAACAGGGAGGGAGATACGCAGTATTTT. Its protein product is CASNREGDTQYF. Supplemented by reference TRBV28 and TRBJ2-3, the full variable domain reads DVKVTQSSRYLVKRTGEKVFLECVQDMDHENMFWYRQDPGLGLRLIYFSYDVKMKEKGDIPEGYSVSREKKERFSLILESASTNQTSMYLCASNREGDTQYFGPGTRLTVL.

CDR3 nucleotides: TGTGCCAGCAGCGTACGGGACAATAGGATCTCTGAAGCTTTCTTT. It codes for CASSVRDNRISEAFF. The chain is built from TRBV9 and TRBJ1-1, with D possibly TRBD1 on 6 matching bases. Trimming stripped 1 base from V and 6 bases from J, with 16 bases between. The CDR3 length is 15 residues. Germline V gives CDR1 SGDLS, CDR2 YYNGEE.

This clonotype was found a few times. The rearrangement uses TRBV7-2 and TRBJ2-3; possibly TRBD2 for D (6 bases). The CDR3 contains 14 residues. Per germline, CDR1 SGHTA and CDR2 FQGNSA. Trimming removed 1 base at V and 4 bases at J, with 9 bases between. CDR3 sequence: CASSLDGGSDTQYF. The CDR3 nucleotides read TGTGCCAGCAGCTTAGACGGGGGATCAGATACGCAGTATTTT.

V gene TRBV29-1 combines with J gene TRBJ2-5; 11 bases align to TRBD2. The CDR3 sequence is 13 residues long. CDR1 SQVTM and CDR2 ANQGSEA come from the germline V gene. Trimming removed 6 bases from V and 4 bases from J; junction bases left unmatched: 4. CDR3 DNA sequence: TGCAGCGTCGAAACTAGCGGGGGAGAGACCCAGTACTTC. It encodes CSVETSGGETQYF.

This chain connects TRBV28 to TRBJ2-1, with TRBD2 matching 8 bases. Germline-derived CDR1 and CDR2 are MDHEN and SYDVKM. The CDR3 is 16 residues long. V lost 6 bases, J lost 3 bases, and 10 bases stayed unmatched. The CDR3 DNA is TGTGCCAGCAGCCCCTACTGGCGGGGGGACTACAATGAGCAGTTCTTC. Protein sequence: CASSPYWRGDYNEQFF.

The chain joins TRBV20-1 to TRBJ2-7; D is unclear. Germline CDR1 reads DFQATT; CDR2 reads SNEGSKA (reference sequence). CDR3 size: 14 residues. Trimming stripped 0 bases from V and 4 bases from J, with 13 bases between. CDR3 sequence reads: CSARDPPREYEQYV. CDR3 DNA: TGCAGTGCTAGAGATCCCCCCCGAGAATACGAGCAGTACGTC.

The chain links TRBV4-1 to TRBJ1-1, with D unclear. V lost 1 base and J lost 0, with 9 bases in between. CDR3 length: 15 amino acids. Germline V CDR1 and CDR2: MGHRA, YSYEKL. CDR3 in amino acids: CASSQATPMNTEAFF. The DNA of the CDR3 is TGCGCCAGCAGCCAAGCAACACCCATGAACACTGAAGCTTTCTTT.

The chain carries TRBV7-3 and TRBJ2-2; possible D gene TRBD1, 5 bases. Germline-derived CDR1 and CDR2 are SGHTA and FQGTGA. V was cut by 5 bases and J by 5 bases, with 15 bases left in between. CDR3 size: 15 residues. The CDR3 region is CASSQGRGLTGELFF. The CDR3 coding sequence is TGTGCCAGCAGCCAGGGAAGGGGATTAACCGGGGAGCTGTTTTTT.

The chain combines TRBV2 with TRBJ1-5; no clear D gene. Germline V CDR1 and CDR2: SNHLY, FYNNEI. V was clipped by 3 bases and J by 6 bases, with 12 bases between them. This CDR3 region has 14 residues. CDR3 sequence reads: CASSDRGRTQPQHF. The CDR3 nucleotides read TGTGCCAGCAGTGATCGTGGGCGCACTCAGCCCCAGCATTTT.

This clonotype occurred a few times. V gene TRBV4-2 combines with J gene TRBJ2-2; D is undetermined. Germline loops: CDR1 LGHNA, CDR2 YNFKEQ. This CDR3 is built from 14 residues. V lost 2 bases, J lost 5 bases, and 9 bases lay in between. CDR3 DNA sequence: TGTGCCAGCAGCCAATACATCGGGACCGGGGAGCTGTTTTTT. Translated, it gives CASSQYIGTGELFF.

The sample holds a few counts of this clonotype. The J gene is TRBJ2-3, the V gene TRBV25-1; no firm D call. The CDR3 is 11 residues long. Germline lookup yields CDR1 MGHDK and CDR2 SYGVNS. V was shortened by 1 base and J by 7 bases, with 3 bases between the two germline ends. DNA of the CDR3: TGTGCCAGCAGTGAATCAAATACGCAGTATTTT. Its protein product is CASSESNTQYF.